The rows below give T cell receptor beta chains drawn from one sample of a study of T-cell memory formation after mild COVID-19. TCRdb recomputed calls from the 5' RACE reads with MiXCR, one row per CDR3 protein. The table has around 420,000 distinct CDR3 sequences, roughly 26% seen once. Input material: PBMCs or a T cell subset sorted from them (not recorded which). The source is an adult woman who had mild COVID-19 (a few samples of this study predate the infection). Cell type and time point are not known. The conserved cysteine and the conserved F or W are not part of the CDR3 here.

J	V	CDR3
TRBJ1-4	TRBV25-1	ASSDWDRQNEKLF
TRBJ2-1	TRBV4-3	ASSQSAGGFHEQF
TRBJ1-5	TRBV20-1	SARVLDNQPQH
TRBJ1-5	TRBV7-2	ASRDYRGPGQPQH
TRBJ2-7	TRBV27	ASSLRAVPYEQY
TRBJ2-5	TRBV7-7	ASSRTSGFETQY
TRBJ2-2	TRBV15	ATSRETLAGELF
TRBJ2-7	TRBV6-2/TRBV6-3	ASSHPRELPSYEQY
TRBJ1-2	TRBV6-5	ASSYSRQGNIVSGYT
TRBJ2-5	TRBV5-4	ASSSAGGLQETQY
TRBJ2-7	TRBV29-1	SVDSPDSYEQY
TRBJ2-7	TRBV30	ASRGGTGVHEQY
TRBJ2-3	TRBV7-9	ASSAGPSSTDTQY
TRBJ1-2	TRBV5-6	ASSPRTGLGYT
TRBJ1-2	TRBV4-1	ASSQDGRLNYGYT
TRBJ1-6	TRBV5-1	ASTLRDGNSPLH
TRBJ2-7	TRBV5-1	ASSTASGSYEQY
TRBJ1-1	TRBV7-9	ASSQVAAGGEWDTEAF
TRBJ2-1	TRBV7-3	ASSFQGGGYNEQF
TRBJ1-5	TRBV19	ASSTAWRGGWPQH
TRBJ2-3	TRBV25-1	ASSEASASGSTDTQY
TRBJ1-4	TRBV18	ASSPFIQGATNEKLF
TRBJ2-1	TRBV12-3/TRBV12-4	ASTLTSGSIDEQF
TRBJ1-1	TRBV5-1	ASSLYGQANTEAF
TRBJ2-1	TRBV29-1	SVLRGSYNEQF
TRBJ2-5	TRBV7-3	ASSSTGKRETQY
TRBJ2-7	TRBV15	ATSSRTYEQY
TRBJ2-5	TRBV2	ASYKETQY
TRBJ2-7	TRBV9	ASSPRGSFGEQY
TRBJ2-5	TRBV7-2	ASSRGAVQETQY
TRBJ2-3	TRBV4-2	ASSQDRLATDTQY
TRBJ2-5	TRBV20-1	SAAPRGQETQY
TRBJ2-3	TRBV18	ASSPPGVDTQY
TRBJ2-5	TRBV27	ASSGLAGGQETQY
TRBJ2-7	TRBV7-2	ASRTGGYEQY
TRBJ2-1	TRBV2	ASNRRRAGGLDYNEQL
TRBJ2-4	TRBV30	AWTLGGNIQY
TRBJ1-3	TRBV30	AWETTGGGNTIY
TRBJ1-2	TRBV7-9	ASSTQEGARGYT
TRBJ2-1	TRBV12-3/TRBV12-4	ASSWAGGHEQF
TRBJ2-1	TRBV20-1	SARRKDFITSNEQF
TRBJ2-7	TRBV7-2	ASSRDPEREQY
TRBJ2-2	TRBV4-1	ASRVQGNTGELF
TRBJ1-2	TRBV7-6	ASSAIGRGDKGYT
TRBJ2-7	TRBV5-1	ASRDNYVSYEQY
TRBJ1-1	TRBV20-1	SASGQENTEAF
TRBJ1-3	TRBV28	ASSTRTGLSGNTIY
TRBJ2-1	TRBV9	ASSVGDSYNEQF
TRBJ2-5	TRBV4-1	ASSKAGTLRETQY
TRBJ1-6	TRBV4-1	ASSTQLGHYNSPLH
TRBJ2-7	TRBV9	ASSLGNDRAYEQY
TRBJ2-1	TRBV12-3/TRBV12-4	ASSYAGSQF
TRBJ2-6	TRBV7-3	ASSPTGDGANVLT
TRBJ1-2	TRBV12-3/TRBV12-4	ASSLTLVILPSGGYT